The 16 T cell receptor beta chains listed next were all sequenced from one sample in a study of OX40 agonist ivuxolimab in advanced cancers. Here immunoSEQ multiplex PCR was the method, and the copy in TCRdb shows in-frame clones only, minus some. Among 120,000 or so clones listed, approximately 89% were seen once. The sample was CD4+ or CD8+ T cells sorted from blood, taken in a trial of the OX40 agonist ivuxolimab. Receptors originate from an adult with an advanced solid tumor such as melanoma, head and neck, liver or kidney cancer.

The chain couples TRBV10-2 to TRBJ2-3, with 7 bases identical to TRBD1. With 6 bases clipped from V and 6 bases from J, the junction kept 9 bases outside the gene matches. Germline lookup yields CDR1 WSHSY and CDR2 SAAADI. This CDR3 region has 14 residues. CDR3 in amino acids: CASRATGRLDTQYF. As DNA, the CDR3 is TGCGCCAGCAGAGCGACAGGGCGACTTGATACGCAGTATTTT.

For this clone: At one end the junction does not follow the germline gene, possibly because of a read error. The gene calls are TRBV10-3 and TRBJ2-3; a weak D match, TRBD1 (5 bases). CDR1 ENHRY and CDR2 SYGVKD come from the germline V gene. The CDR3 loop spans 14 amino acids. CDR3 sequence reads: CAISDPDSTDTQCF. The CDR3 coding sequence is TGTGCCATCAGTGACCCCGACAGCACAGATACGCAGTGTTTT.

This clone was counted only a few times. The chain uses TRBV7-2 and TRBJ1-6; 8 bases match TRBD1. V lost 6 bases, J lost 11 bases, and 12 bases stayed unmatched. Germline V gives CDR1 SGHTA, CDR2 FQGNSA. The CDR3 length is 15 residues. Here the CDR3 reads CASSQGQGAGTPLHF. CDR3 nucleotide sequence: TGTGCCAGCAGTCAAGGGCAGGGGGCTGGTACACCCCTCCACTTT. Variable domain in full (rest from reference TRBV7-2 and TRBJ1-6): GAGVSQSPSNKVTEKGKDVELRCDPISGHTALYWYRQSLGQGLEFLIYFQGNSAPDKSGLPSDRFSAERTGGSVSTLTIQRTQQEDSAVYLCASSQGQGAGTPLHFGNGTRLTVT.

V gene TRBV19 combines with J gene TRBJ1-6, with 8 positions matching TRBD1. This CDR3 comprises 15 residues. CDR1 and CDR2 (germline): LNHDA, SQIVND (reference sequence). V trimming: 8 bases; J trimming: 3 bases; junction bases outside the gene matches: 6. In nucleotides, the CDR3 is TGTGCCAGTCAGGAGGGACAGGTCTATAATTCACCCCTCCACTTT. Translation: CASQEGQVYNSPLHF.

This chain joins TRBV19 and TRBJ1-3; TRBD1 is a possible D gene (5 bases). Germline CDR1 reads LNHDA; CDR2 reads SQIVND (reference sequence). Between the trimmed V and J ends, which lost 3 bases and 3 bases, there was a span of 15 bases. This CDR3 is 16 amino acids long. The CDR3 reads CASSIKSGRGGNTIYF. CDR3 DNA sequence: TGTGCCAGTAGTATTAAGTCGGGAAGGGGTGGAAACACCATATATTTT.

The rearrangement uses TRBV28 and TRBJ2-2; D ambiguous. The CDR3 length is 12 residues. Per the germline V gene, CDR1 is MDHEN and CDR2 is SYDVKM. Deletions cut 3 bases from V and 6 bases from J, with 5 bases between. CDR3 in DNA: TGTGCCAGCAGTTTCCGTCCCGGGGAGCTGTTTTTT. Translating it yields CASSFRPGELFF.

V is TRBV19 and J is TRBJ2-7; perhaps TRBD1 as D (5 bases). Per the germline V gene, CDR1 is LNHDA and CDR2 is SQIVND (reference sequence). The CDR3 sequence is 13 residues long. V was cut by 6 bases and J by 6 bases, with 15 bases left in between. CDR3 bases: TGTGCCAGTAGCATCGACAGTCCCCGCGAGCAGTACTTC. It specifies CASSIDSPREQYF. The full variable domain, in which reference TRBV19 and TRBJ2-7 provide the parts outside the CDR3, is DGGITQSPKYLFRKEGQNVTLSCEQNLNHDAMYWYRQDPGQGLRLIYYSQIVNDFQKGDIAEGYSVSREKKESFPLTVTSAQKNPTAFYLCASSIDSPREQYFGPGTRLTVT.

The CDR3 reads CASGGFTAKNIQYF. CDR3 nucleotide sequence: TGTGCCAGCGGTGGGTTTACAGCCAAAAACATTCAGTACTTC. The V and J genes are TRBV5-5 and TRBJ2-4, with D unresolved. Germline V gene lookup returns CDR1 SGHKS and CDR2 YYEKEE (reference sequence). This CDR3 is built from 14 residues. The V and J ends lost 7 bases and 0 bases respectively, with 11 bases between them. Full variable domain (missing parts from reference TRBV5-5 and TRBJ2-4): DAGVTQSPTHLIKTRGQQVTLRCSPISGHKSVSWYQQVLGQGPQFIFQYYEKEERGRGNFPDRFSARQFPNYSSELNVNALLLGDSALYLCASGGFTAKNIQYFGAGTRLSVL.

The gene calls are TRBV2 and TRBJ1-6; D perhaps matches TRBD1 (6 bases). This CDR3 is built from 13 residues. V dropped 10 bases and J dropped 9 bases, with 16 bases sitting between them. CDR1 is SNHLY and CDR2 is FYNNEI in the germline V gene. The CDR3 reads CATAGTKASPLHF. The CDR3 DNA sequence: TGTGCCACAGCCGGGACAAAGGCTTCACCCCTCCACTTT. The full variable domain, with the rest looked up from reference TRBV2 and TRBJ1-6, is EPEVTQTPSHQVTQMGQEVILRCVPISNHLYFYWYRQILGQKVEFLVSFYNNEISEKSEIFDDQFSVERPDGSNFTLKIRSTKLEDSAMYFCATAGTKASPLHFGNGTRLTVT.

The V call is TRBV19, the J call TRBJ1-2, with a possible D match to TRBD1 (6 bases). V was pared by 3 bases and J by 6 bases, with 17 bases between. CDR3 length: 15 amino acids. CDR1 and CDR2 (germline): LNHDA, SQIVND (reference sequence). Written as DNA, the CDR3 is TGTGCCAGTAGTATCCCGCTACAGGGATCCCATGGCTACACCTTC. It translates to CASSIPLQGSHGYTF.

The gene calls are TRBV15 and TRBJ1-3; D gene uncertain. Germline lookup yields CDR1 LNHNV and CDR2 YYDKDF (reference sequence). This CDR3 is 13 amino acids long. V lost 5 bases and J 1 base, leaving 6 bases between the germline ends. CDR3 sequence reads: CATSEESGNTIYF. The DNA for the CDR3 is TGTGCCACCAGCGAGGAGTCTGGAAACACCATATATTTT.

The chain couples TRBV2 to TRBJ2-5; a weak D match, TRBD2 (5 bases). Trimming removed 5 bases from V and 4 bases from J, with 17 bases in between. The germline gives CDR1 SNHLY, CDR2 FYNNEI. The CDR3 extends over 15 amino acids. The CDR3 region is CASSLGLSGGETQYF. The CDR3 DNA reads as TGTGCCAGCAGTCTTGGCCTAAGCGGTGGAGAGACCCAGTACTTC. The variable domain in full, with the rest retrieved from reference TRBV2 and TRBJ2-5, is EPEVTQTPSHQVTQMGQEVILRCVPISNHLYFYWYRQILGQKVEFLVSFYNNEISEKSEIFDDQFSVERPDGSNFTLKIRSTKLEDSAMYFCASSLGLSGGETQYFGPGTRLLVL.

The chain recombines TRBV21-1 with TRBJ2-7; TRBD1, the table's D call, was not compared with the DNA. TRBV21-1 is flagged as a pseudogene. This CDR3 contains 16 residues. CDR3 sequence (DNA): TGTGCCAGCAGCACGTCAGGGGATATAGGAACCTACGAGCAGTACTTC. Encoded protein: CASSTSGDIGTYEQYF.

The rearrangement uses TRBV11-1 and TRBJ1-5; a possible D gene is TRBD1 (6 bases). CDR1 is SGHAT, CDR2 FQDESV, per germline (reference sequence). The length of the CDR3 is 14 residues. V lost 5 bases to trimming and J lost 6 bases, with 14 bases between them. CDR3 sequence (DNA): TGTGCCAGCAGCCCAGGACAGAAGTCTCAGCCCCAGCATTTT. It translates to CASSPGQKSQPQHF.

The V call is TRBV6-6, the J call TRBJ1-2; perhaps TRBD1 as D (5 bases). Germline V lookup: CDR1 MNHNY, CDR2 SVGAGI (reference sequence). Trimming stripped 0 bases from V and 4 bases from J, with 15 bases between. The CDR3 is 16 amino acids. The CDR3 nucleotides are TGTGCCAGCAGTTACTCCCTGACGGGACTCACCTATGGCTACACCTTC. Translating gives CASSYSLTGLTYGYTF.

V is TRBV18 and J is TRBJ2-7; D is undetermined. Germline loops: CDR1 KGHSH, CDR2 LQKENI. Between the trimmed V and J ends, which lost 0 bases and 2 bases, there was a span of 14 bases. The CDR3 sequence is 16 residues long. CDR3 sequence: CASSPPSSHITYEQYF. The CDR3 DNA follows: TGTGCCAGCTCACCACCCTCGAGCCACATCACCTACGAGCAGTACTTC.